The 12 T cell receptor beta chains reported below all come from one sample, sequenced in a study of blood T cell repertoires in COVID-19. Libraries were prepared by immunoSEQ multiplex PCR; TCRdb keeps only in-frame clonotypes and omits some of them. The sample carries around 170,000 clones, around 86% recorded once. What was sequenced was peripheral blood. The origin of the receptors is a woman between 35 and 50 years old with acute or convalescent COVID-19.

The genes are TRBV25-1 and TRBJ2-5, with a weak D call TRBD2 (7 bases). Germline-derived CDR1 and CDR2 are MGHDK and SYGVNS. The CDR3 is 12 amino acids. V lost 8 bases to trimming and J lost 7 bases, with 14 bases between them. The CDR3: CASGGGLRTQYF. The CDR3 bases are TGTGCCAGCGGGGGGGGGCTTCGGACCCAGTACTTC.

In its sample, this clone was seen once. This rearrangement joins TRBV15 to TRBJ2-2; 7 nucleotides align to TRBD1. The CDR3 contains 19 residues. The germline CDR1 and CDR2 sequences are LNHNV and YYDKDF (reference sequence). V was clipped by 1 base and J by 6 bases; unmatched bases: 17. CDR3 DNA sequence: TGTGCCACCAGCAGAGCGCCCCCCAGAGGGGACAGATCCGCCGGGGAGCTGTTTTTT. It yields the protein CATSRAPPRGDRSAGELFF.

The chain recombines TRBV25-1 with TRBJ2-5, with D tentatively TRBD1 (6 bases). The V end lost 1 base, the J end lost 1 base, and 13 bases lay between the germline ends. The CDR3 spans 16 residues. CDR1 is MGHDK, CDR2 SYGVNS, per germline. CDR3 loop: CASSESGVTGQETQYF. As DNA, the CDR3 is TGTGCCAGCAGTGAATCAGGGGTCACAGGCCAAGAGACCCAGTACTTC.

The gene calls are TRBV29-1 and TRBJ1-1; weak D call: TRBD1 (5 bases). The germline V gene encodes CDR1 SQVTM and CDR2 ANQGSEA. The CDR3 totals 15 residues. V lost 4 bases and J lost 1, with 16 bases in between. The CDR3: CSVGRGGAPNTEAFF. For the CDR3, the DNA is TGCAGCGTTGGTCGCGGCGGGGCCCCGAACACTGAAGCTTTCTTT.

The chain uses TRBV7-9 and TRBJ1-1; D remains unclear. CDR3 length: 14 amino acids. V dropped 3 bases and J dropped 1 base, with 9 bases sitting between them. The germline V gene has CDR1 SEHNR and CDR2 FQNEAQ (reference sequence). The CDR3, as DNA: TGTGCCAGCAGCTTGCGGGCGGGGAACACTGAAGCTTTCTTT. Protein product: CASSLRAGNTEAFF. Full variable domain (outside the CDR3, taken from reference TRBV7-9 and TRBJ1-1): DTGVSQNPRHKITKRGQNVTFRCDPISEHNRLYWYRQTLGQGPEFLTYFQNEAQLEKSRLLSDRFSAERPKGSFSTLEIQRTEQGDSAMYLCASSLRAGNTEAFFGQGTRLTVV.

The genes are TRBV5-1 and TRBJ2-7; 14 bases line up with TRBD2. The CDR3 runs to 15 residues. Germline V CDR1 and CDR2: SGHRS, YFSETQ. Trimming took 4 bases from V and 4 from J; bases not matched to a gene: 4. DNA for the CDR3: TGCGCCAGCAGCGGGGGACTAGCGGGAGAGTACGAGCAGTACTTC. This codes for CASSGGLAGEYEQYF.

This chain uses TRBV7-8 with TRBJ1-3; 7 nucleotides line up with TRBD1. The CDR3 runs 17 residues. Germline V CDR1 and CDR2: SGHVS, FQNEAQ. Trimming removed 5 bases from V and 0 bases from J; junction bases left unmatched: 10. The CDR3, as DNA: TGTGCCAGCAGCCAATATGAGACAGGGAACTCTGGAAACACCATATATTTT. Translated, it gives CASSQYETGNSGNTIYF.

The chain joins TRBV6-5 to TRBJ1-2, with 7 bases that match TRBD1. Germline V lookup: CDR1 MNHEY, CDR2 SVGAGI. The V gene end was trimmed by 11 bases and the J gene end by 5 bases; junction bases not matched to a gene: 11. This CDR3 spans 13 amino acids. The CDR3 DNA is TGTGCCCTAGGGGGCAGGGTCGGGTATGGCTACACCTTC. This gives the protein CALGGRVGYGYTF.

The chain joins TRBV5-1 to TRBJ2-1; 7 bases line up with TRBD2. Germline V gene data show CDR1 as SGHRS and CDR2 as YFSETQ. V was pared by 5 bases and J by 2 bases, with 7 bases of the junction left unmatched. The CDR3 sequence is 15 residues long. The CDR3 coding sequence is TGCGCCAGCAGAGTAAGCGGGGATACCTACAATGAGCAGTTCTTC. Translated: CASRVSGDTYNEQFF. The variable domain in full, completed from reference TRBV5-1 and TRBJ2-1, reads KAGVTQTPRYLIKTRGQQVTLSCSPISGHRSVSWYQQTPGQGLQFLFEYFSETQRNKGNFPGRFSGRQFSNSRSEMNVSTLELGDSALYLCASRVSGDTYNEQFFGPGTRLTVL.

CDR3: CASSVDAGLLTGELFF. In nucleotides, the CDR3 is TGTGCCAGCAGCGTAGATGCGGGGCTTCTCACCGGGGAGCTGTTTTTT. The chain carries TRBV9 and TRBJ2-2; possibly TRBD2 for D (6 bases). V was trimmed by 0 bases and J by 4 bases, leaving 13 bases between them. The CDR3 consists of 16 residues. Per the germline V gene, CDR1 is SGDLS and CDR2 is YYNGEE.

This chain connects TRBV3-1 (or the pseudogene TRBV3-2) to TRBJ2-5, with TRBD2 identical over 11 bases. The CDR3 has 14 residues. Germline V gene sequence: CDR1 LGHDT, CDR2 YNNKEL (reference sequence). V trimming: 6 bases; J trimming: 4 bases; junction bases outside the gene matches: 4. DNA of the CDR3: TGTGCCAGCAGGACCGGGACTAGCGGAGAGACCCAGTACTTC. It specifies CASRTGTSGETQYF.

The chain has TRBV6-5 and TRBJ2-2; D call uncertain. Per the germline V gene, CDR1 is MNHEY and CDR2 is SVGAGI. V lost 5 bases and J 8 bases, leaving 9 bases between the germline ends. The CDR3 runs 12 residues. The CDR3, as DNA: TGTGCCAGCAGTCCGACTCTGGGGGAGCTGTTTTTT. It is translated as CASSPTLGELFF.